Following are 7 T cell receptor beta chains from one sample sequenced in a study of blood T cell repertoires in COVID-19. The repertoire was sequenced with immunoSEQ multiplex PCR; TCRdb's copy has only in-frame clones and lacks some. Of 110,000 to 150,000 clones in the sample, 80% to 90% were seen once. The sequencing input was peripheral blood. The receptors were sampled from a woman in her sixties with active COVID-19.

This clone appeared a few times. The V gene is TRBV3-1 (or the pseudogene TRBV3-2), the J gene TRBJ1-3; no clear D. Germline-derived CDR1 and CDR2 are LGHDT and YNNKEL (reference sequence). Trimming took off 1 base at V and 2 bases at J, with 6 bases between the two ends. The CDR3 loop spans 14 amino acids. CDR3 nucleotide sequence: TGTGCCAGCAGCCAAGCGGTGGCTGGAAACACCATATATTTT. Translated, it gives CASSQAVAGNTIYF.

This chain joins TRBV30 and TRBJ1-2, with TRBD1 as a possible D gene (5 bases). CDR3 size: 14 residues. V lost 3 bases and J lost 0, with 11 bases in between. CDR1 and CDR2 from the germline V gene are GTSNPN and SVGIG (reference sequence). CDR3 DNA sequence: TGTGCCTGGAGCTTGGGGGGAGCTAACTATGGCTACACCTTC. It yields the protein CAWSLGGANYGYTF.

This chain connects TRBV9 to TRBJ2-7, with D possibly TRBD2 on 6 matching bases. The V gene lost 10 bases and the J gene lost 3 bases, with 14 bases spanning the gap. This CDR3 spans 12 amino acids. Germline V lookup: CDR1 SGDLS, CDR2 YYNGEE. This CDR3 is CAWGDRDYEQYF. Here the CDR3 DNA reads TGTGCCTGGGGGGATAGGGACTACGAGCAGTACTTC.

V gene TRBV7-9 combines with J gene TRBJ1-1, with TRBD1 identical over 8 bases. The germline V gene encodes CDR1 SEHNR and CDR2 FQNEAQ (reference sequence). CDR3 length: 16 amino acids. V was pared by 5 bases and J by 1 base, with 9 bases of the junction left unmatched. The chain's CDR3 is CASSPQQGAGNTEAFF. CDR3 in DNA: TGTGCCAGCAGCCCCCAGCAGGGGGCCGGGAACACTGAAGCTTTCTTT.

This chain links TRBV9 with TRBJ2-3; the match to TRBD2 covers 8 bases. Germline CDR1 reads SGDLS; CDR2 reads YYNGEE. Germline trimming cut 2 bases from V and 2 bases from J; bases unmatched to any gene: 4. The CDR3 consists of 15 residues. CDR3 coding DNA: TGTGCCAGCAGCGTTGGGACTAGAGCCACAGATACGCAGTATTTT. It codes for CASSVGTRATDTQYF. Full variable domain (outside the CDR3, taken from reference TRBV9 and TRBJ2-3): DSGVTQTPKHLITATGQRVTLRCSPRSGDLSVYWYQQSLDQGLQFLIQYYNGEERAKGNILERFSAQQFPDLHSELNLSSLELGDSALYFCASSVGTRATDTQYFGPGTRLTVL.

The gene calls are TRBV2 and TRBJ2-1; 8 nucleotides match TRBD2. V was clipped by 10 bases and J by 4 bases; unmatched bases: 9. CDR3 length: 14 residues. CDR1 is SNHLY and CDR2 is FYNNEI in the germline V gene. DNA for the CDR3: TGTGCCACCCTCAGCGGGAGCCAATACAATGAGCAGTTCTTC. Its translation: CATLSGSQYNEQFF.

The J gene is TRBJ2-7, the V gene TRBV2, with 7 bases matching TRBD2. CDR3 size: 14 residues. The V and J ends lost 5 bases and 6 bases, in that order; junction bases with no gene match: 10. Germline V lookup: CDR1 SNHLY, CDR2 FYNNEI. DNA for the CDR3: TGTGCCAGCAGTCTGGGGGGAGGGTTGGGCGAGCAGTACTTC. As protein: CASSLGGGLGEQYF.